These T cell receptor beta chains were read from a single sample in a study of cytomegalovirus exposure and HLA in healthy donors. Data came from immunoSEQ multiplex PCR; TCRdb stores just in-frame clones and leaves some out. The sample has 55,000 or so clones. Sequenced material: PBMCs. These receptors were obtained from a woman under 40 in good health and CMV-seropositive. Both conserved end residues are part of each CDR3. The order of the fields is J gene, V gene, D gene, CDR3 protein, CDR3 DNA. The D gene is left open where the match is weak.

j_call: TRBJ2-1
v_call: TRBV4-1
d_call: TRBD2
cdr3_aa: CASSNSGRRFYNEQFF
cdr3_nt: TGCGCCAGCAGCAATAGCGGGAGAAGGTTCTACAATGAGCAGTTCTTC

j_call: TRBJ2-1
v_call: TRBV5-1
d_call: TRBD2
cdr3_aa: CASSLASGGRDEQFF
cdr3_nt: TGCGCCAGCAGCCTGGCTAGCGGGGGGCGGGATGAGCAGTTCTTC

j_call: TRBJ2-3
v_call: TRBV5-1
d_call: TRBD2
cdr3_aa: CASSPSGGAADTQYF
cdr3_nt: TGCGCCAGCAGCCCGAGCGGGGGGGCCGCAGATACGCAGTATTTT

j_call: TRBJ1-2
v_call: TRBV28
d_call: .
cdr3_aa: CASTGGDPFQNRRGYTF
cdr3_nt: TGTGCCAGCACCGGAGGGGACCCCTTTCAAAACCGTCGAGGCTACACCTTC

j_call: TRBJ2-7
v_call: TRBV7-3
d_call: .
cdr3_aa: CASSPSPSVAESIYEQYF
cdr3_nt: TGTGCCAGCAGCCCTTCCCCCTCTGTGGCGGAGTCCATCTACGAGCAGTACTTC

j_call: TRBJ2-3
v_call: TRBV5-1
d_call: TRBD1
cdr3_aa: CASLDRDRGPDTQYF
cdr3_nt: TGCGCCAGCCTCGACCGGGACAGGGGCCCAGATACGCAGTATTTT

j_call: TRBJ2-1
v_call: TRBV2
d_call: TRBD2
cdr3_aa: CASRGGDNEQFF
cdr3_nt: TGTGCCAGCCGGGGGGGAGACAATGAGCAGTTCTTC

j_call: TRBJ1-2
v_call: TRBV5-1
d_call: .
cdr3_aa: CASSFGTRDWGYTF
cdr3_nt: TGCGCCAGCAGCTTCGGGACAAGGGATTGGGGCTACACCTTC

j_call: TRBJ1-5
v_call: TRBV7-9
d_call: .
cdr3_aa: CASSSLNQPQHF
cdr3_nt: TGTGCCAGCAGCAGCCTAAATCAGCCCCAGCATTTT

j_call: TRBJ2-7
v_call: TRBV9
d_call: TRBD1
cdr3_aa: CASSAETGLGYEQYF
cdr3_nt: TGTGCCAGCAGCGCGGAGACAGGGCTCGGTTACGAGCAGTACTTC

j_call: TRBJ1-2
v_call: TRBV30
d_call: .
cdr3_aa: CAWRVRGWDYGYTF
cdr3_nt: TGTGCCTGGAGGGTCAGGGGATGGGACTATGGCTACACCTTC

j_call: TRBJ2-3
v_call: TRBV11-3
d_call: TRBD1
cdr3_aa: CASSSTGRTDTQYF
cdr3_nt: TGTGCCAGCAGCTCGACAGGGCGCACAGATACGCAGTATTTT

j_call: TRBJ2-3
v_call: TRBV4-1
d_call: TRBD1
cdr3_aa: CASSQVGQQGPDTQYF
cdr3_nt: TGCGCCAGCAGCCAGGTGGGACAACAGGGGCCAGATACGCAGTATTTT

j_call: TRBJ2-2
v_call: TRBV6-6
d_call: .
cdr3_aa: CASRGGNTGELFF
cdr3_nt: TGTGCCAGCAGGGGGGGTAACACCGGGGAGCTGTTTTTT

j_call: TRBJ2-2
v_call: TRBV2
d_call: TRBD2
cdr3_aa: CASSEISTSGANTGELFF
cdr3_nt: TGTGCCAGCAGTGAAATCTCAACTAGCGGGGCTAACACCGGGGAGCTGTTTTTT

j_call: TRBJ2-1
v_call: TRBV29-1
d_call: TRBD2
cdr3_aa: CSGGGAGGRQEQFF
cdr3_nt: TGCAGCGGGGGCGGAGCGGGGGGCCGGCAAGAGCAGTTCTTC

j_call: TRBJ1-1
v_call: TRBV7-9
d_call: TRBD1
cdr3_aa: CASSLQGGMGAFF
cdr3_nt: TGTGCCAGCAGCTTACAGGGGGGAATGGGAGCTTTCTTT

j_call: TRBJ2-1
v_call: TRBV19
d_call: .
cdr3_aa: CASSLTRASYNEQFF
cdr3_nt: TGTGCCAGTAGCCTGACTAGGGCCTCCTACAATGAGCAGTTCTTC

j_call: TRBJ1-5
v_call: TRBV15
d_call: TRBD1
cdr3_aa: CATSARDRDHQPQHF
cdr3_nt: TGTGCCACCAGCGCCCGGGACAGGGATCATCAGCCCCAGCATTTT

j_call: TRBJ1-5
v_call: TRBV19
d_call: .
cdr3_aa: CASRKTAHQPQHF
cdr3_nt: TGTGCCAGTAGGAAGACAGCGCATCAGCCCCAGCATTTT

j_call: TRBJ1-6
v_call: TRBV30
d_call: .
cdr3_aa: CAWSPRGRSPLHF
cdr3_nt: TGTGCCTGGAGTCCCAGGGGTAGGTCACCCCTCCACTTT

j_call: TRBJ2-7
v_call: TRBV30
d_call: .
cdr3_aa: CAWRRAYEQYF
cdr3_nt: TGTGCCTGGAGAAGAGCCTACGAGCAGTACTTC

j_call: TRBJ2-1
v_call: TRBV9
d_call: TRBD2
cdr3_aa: CASSVIPSGYNEQFF
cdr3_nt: TGTGCCAGCAGCGTAATACCTAGCGGTTACAATGAGCAGTTCTTC

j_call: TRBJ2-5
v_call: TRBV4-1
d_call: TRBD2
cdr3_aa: CATSRGAGLQETQYF
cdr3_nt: TGCGCCACCTCGCGAGGAGCGGGGCTGCAAGAGACCCAGTACTTC

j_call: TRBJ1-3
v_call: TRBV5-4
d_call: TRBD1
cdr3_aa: CASSPRMTGSGNTIYF
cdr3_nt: TGTGCCAGCAGCCCAAGGATGACAGGGTCTGGAAACACCATATATTTT

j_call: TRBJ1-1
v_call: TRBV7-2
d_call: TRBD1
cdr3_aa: CASSAQQGASTEAFF
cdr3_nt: TGTGCCAGCAGCGCCCAACAGGGGGCGAGCACTGAAGCTTTCTTT

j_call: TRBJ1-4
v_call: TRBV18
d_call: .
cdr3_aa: CASSLTTNEKLFF
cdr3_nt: TGTGCCAGCTCACTTACTACTAATGAAAAACTGTTTTTT

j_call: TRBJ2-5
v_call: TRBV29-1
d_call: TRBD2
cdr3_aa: CSVVARGEPGETQYF
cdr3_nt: TGCAGCGTTGTTGCGCGGGGGGAACCGGGGGAGACCCAGTACTTC

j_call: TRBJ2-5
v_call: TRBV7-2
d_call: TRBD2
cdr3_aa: CASSRGRDETQYF
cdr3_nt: TGTGCCAGCAGCCGGGGGAGGGACGAGACCCAGTACTTC

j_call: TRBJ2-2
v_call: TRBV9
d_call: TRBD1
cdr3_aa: CASSVTGGTGELFF
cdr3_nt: TGTGCCAGCAGCGTCACAGGGGGCACCGGGGAGCTGTTTTTT

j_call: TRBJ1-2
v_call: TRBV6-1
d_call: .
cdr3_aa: CASSEALWTAYGYTF
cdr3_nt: TGTGCCAGCAGTGAAGCGCTCTGGACAGCCTATGGCTACACCTTC

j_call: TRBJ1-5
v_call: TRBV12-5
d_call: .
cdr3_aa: CASGLGSDQPQHF
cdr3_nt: TGTGCTAGTGGTTTGGGATCGGATCAGCCCCAGCATTTT